This TCR beta chain was profiled in a study of blood T cell repertoires in COVID-19. Study at large: Italy, Spain and the United States were the sources of the convalescent and acute COVID-19 samples.

Repertoires were generated with immunoSEQ multiplex PCR, while TCRdb's copy carries only in-frame clones and drops some. The sample lists some 180,000 clones, roughly 93% occurring once. The length of the CDR3 is 16 residues. CDR1 and CDR2 (germline): SGHTA, FQGNSA. Trimming took 1 base from V and 6 from J, leaving 18 bases between them. Sequenced material: peripheral blood. The TCR comes from a man between 18 and 29 years old with COVID-19, enrolled during active disease. The chain links TRBV7-2 to TRBJ1-2; unclear D gene. The CDR3 sequence: CASSLESFGAAHGYTF. The CDR3 nucleotides are TGTGCCAGCAGCTTAGAGAGTTTTGGAGCGGCCCATGGCTACACCTTC.